Below are 22 T cell receptor beta chains sequenced from a single sample in a study of cytomegalovirus exposure and HLA in healthy donors. PCR amplification relied on 60 Vbeta primers (plus 13 Jbeta primers). Only in-frame clones appear in the TCRdb table, and some are missing; sequencing was by immunoSEQ multiplex PCR. The sample includes under 150,000 clones, around three quarters of them seen just once. Material: PBMCs. These TCRs come from a man in his thirties or forties in good health and CMV-seropositive.

The chain is built from TRBV4-3 and TRBJ1-2, with a weak D call TRBD1 (6 bases). The CDR3 has 17 amino acids. V was cut by 1 base and J by 5 bases, with 20 bases left in between. The germline V gene encodes CDR1 LGHNA and CDR2 YSLEER. This CDR3 reads CASSQARSGGGWYGYTF. CDR3 nucleotide sequence: TGCGCCAGCAGCCAAGCCCGGAGTGGGGGGGGCTGGTATGGCTACACCTTC.

V and J are TRBV7-2 and TRBJ2-5, with TRBD2 identical over 9 bases. Matching the DNA end better, TRBJ2-7 makes the J call doubtful. This CDR3 is built from 16 residues. In germline, CDR1 is SGHTA, CDR2 FQGNSA. DNA of the CDR3: TGTGCCAGCAGCGTGGGACTAGCAGGACTAAACTACGAGCAGTACTTC. Translation: CASSVGLAGLNYEQYF.

V is TRBV7-2 and J is TRBJ2-1; D possibly corresponds to TRBD2 (7 bases). CDR1 SGHTA and CDR2 FQGNSA come from the germline V gene. The CDR3 sequence is 13 residues long. V was pared by 4 bases and J by 9 bases, with 13 bases between. The CDR3 DNA follows: TGTGCCAGCAGCTGGGGGGGCCTGGGTGAGCAGTTCTTC. Encoded protein: CASSWGGLGEQFF. The full variable domain, rest sourced from reference TRBV7-2 and TRBJ2-1, is GAGVSQSPSNKVTEKGKDVELRCDPISGHTALYWYRQSLGQGLEFLIYFQGNSAPDKSGLPSDRFSAERTGGSVSTLTIQRTQQEDSAVYLCASSWGGLGEQFFGPGTRLTVL.

The chain links TRBV28 to TRBJ1-5, with 9 bases lining up with TRBD1. With 4 bases clipped from V and 2 bases from J, the junction kept 12 bases outside the gene matches. The CDR3 covers 18 residues. Germline V gene sequence: CDR1 MDHEN, CDR2 SYDVKM. The CDR3 DNA is TGTGCCAGCAGTTCCTACCCGCGGGACAGGGATGGCAATCAGCCCCAGCATTTT. Translating gives CASSSYPRDRDGNQPQHF.

The chain combines TRBV4-2 with TRBJ2-1, with 7 bases lining up with TRBD1. The V segment lost 2 bases and the J segment 0 bases; nucleotides outside the gene matches: 7. This CDR3 contains 17 residues. Germline V lookup: CDR1 LGHNA, CDR2 YNFKEQ. DNA for the CDR3: TGTGCCAGCAGCCAAAGACAGGGTGGACGCTCCTACAATGAGCAGTTCTTC. Translation gives CASSQRQGGRSYNEQFF.

The chain is built from TRBV11-2 and TRBJ1-2; D call uncertain. In germline, CDR1 is SGHAT, CDR2 FQNNGV. V was trimmed by 0 bases and J by 4 bases, leaving 12 bases between them. The CDR3 covers 15 residues. The CDR3: CASSLDHTEPYGYTF. CDR3 in DNA: TGTGCCAGCAGCTTAGATCACACGGAGCCCTATGGCTACACCTTC.

The J gene is TRBJ2-5, the V gene TRBV7-2; 7 bases line up with TRBD1. Germline V gene data show CDR1 as SGHTA and CDR2 as FQGNSA. The CDR3 loop spans 15 amino acids. V was pared by 2 bases and J by 3 bases, with 6 bases of the junction left unmatched. The CDR3: CASSLSGGTEETQYF. Here the CDR3 DNA reads TGTGCCAGCAGCTTATCGGGTGGGACAGAAGAGACCCAGTACTTC.

The chain uses TRBV10-3 and TRBJ2-6, with unresolved D. V lost 8 bases and J lost 0, with 5 bases in between. The CDR3 consists of 13 residues. Per the germline V gene, CDR1 is ENHRY and CDR2 is SYGVKD. The CDR3 here is CAILLSGANVLTF. The DNA of the CDR3 is TGTGCCATCCTCCTCTCTGGGGCCAACGTCCTGACTTTC.

The chain employs TRBV4-1 and TRBJ2-5; D uncertain. CDR1 and CDR2 from the germline V gene are MGHRA and YSYEKL. Trimming removed 2 bases from V and 5 bases from J, with 12 bases in between. The CDR3 is 14 amino acids. The CDR3 is CASSQKWAQETQYF. CDR3 nucleotides: TGCGCCAGCAGCCAAAAATGGGCCCAGGAGACCCAGTACTTC.

The DNA of the CDR3 is TGTGCCAGCTCACCAAATACAGGCTCCTACGAGCAGTACTTC. It codes for CASSPNTGSYEQYF. The chain couples TRBV18 to TRBJ2-7, with a weak D call TRBD1 (5 bases). The germline CDR1 and CDR2 sequences are KGHSH and LQKENI. V shed 2 bases and J shed 0 bases, with 8 bases lying between them. This CDR3 is 14 amino acids long.

The chain uses TRBV15 and TRBJ2-5, with 11 bases that match TRBD2. Per the germline V gene, CDR1 is LNHNV and CDR2 is YYDKDF (reference sequence). This CDR3 spans 18 amino acids. The ends lost 1 base at V and 4 bases at J; junction bases unmatched: 11. CDR3 in DNA: TGTGCCACCAGCAGAGGGGGGCGACTAGCGGGGCATGGAGAGACCCAGTACTTC. Encoded protein: CATSRGGRLAGHGETQYF.

This sequence joins TRBV9 and TRBJ2-1, with D possibly matching TRBD2 (6 bases). The CDR3 is 14 amino acids. V was cut by 6 bases and J by 10 bases, with 20 bases left in between. Germline V gives CDR1 SGDLS, CDR2 YYNGEE. The CDR3 sequence: CASTKTGLEFEQFF. As DNA, the CDR3 is TGTGCCAGCACCAAAACGGGACTTGAATTCGAGCAGTTCTTC.

V and J are TRBV11-3 and TRBJ2-5, with 7 bases fitting TRBD1. Germline lookup yields CDR1 SGHNT and CDR2 YENEEA. V dropped 5 bases and J dropped 4; count of bases not matched to a gene: 4. The length of the CDR3 is 13 residues. CDR3 in DNA: TGTGCCAGCAGCCCCTACAGGGGAGAGACCCAGTACTTC. This translates into CASSPYRGETQYF.

Comments on this clone: The junction departs from the called germline gene at one end, perhaps through a read error. The chain links TRBV7-9 to TRBJ2-6, with a tentative D call TRBD2 (6 bases). The CDR3 has 18 residues. Germline loops: CDR1 SEHNR, CDR2 FQNEAQ (reference sequence). Here the CDR3 DNA reads TGTGCCAGCAGCTTAGAAGTCGTAGGAGGGTCTGGGGCCAACGGCCTGACTTTC. It is translated as CASSLEVVGGSGANGLTF. Looking up the rest from reference TRBV7-9 and TRBJ2-6 gives the full variable domain: DTGVSQNPRHKITKRGQNVTFRCDPISEHNRLYWYRQTLGQGPEFLTYFQNEAQLEKSRLLSDRFSAERPKGSFSTLEIQRTEQGDSAMYLCASSLEVVGGSGANGLTFGAGSRLTVL.

CDR3 nucleotides: TGTGCCAGCAGTTCGACAGCTGCGACGGCCAAAAACATTCAGTACTTC. This gives the protein CASSSTAATAKNIQYF. The chain employs TRBV28 and TRBJ2-4; TRBD1 is a possible D gene (5 bases). Germline V lookup: CDR1 MDHEN, CDR2 SYDVKM. The CDR3 spans 16 residues. Between the trimmed V and J ends, which lost 4 bases and 1 base, there was a span of 14 bases.

This chain uses TRBV14 with TRBJ1-1; 7 bases line up with TRBD1. The CDR3 loop spans 15 amino acids. CDR1 and CDR2 from the germline V gene are SGHDN and FVKESK. The V segment lost 4 bases and the J segment 5 bases; nucleotides outside the gene matches: 10. The CDR3 is CASSLALTGRTEAFF. The DNA of the CDR3 is TGTGCCAGCAGCCTGGCCCTGACAGGGCGTACTGAAGCTTTCTTT.

This rearrangement joins TRBV5-4 to TRBJ2-7; D unresolved. The CDR3 totals 13 residues. V dropped 4 bases and J dropped 6 bases, with 14 bases sitting between them. Germline V gene sequence: CDR1 SGHNT, CDR2 YYREEE (reference sequence). CDR3 nucleotides: TGTGCCAGCAGCCTGAGGTCGACCGGCGAGCAGTACTTC. Protein sequence: CASSLRSTGEQYF.

The J gene is TRBJ2-5, the V gene TRBV11-3; tentatively, D is TRBD2 (5 bases). V was clipped by 2 bases and J by 4 bases, with 20 bases between them. This CDR3 comprises 17 residues. The germline CDR1 and CDR2 sequences are SGHNT and YENEEA. The CDR3 bases are TGTGCCAGCAGCTTATCCGGCCACCGAGGGTTCGGAGAGACCCAGTACTTC. This encodes CASSLSGHRGFGETQYF.

This clone was picked up one time. This chain links TRBV5-1 with TRBJ2-7; the D gene is possibly TRBD1 (5 bases). Germline V gene lookup returns CDR1 SGHRS and CDR2 YFSETQ. V was pared by 0 bases and J by 2 bases, with 6 bases between. This CDR3 spans 13 amino acids. CDR3 loop: CASSLAGPYEQYF. The DNA for the CDR3 is TGCGCCAGCAGCTTGGCAGGGCCCTACGAGCAGTACTTC.

V is TRBV19 and J is TRBJ1-2; D gene ambiguous. V was shortened by 5 bases and J by 7 bases, with 14 bases between the two germline ends. The CDR3 loop spans 13 amino acids. CDR1 and CDR2 (germline): LNHDA, SQIVND (reference sequence). The CDR3 bases are TGTGCCAGTAGTTCCTTGGTCCGGGGTGGCTACACCTTC. Translation gives CASSSLVRGGYTF.

The gene calls are TRBV7-3 and TRBJ2-1, with 7 bases fitting TRBD2. V lost 1 base and J lost 1; bases outside the gene matches: 1. Germline V lookup: CDR1 SGHTA, CDR2 FQGTGA. The CDR3 has 15 amino acids. The CDR3 sequence: CASSLKRDSYNEQFF. As DNA, the CDR3 is TGTGCCAGCAGCTTAAAGCGGGATTCCTACAATGAGCAGTTCTTC.

This chain links TRBV29-1 with TRBJ2-5; 10 nucleotides agree with TRBD1. Germline V lookup: CDR1 SQVTM, CDR2 ANQGSEA. With 7 bases clipped from V and 5 bases from J, the junction kept 4 bases outside the gene matches. This CDR3 is built from 12 residues. CDR3 sequence: CSAEGQGETQYF. The DNA for the CDR3 is TGCAGCGCTGAGGGACAGGGGGAGACCCAGTACTTC.